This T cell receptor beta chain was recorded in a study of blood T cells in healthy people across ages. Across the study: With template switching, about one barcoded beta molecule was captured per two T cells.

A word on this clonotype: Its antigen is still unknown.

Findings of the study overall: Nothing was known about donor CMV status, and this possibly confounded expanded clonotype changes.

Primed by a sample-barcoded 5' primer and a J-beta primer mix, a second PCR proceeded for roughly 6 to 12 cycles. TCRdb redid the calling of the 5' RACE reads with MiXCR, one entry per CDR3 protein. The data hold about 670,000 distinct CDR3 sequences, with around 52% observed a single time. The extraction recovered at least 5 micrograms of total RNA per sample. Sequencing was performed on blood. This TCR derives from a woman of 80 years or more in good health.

Here the CDR3 reads CASSKVDGREFF. The CDR3 region has the DNA TGTGCCAGCAGCAAAGTCGACGGGCGCGAGTTCTTC. The rearrangement joins TRBV21-1 to TRBJ2-1; the tabulated D call, TRBD1, remains unverified against the DNA. TRBV21-1 is a pseudogene. The CDR3 consists of 12 residues.